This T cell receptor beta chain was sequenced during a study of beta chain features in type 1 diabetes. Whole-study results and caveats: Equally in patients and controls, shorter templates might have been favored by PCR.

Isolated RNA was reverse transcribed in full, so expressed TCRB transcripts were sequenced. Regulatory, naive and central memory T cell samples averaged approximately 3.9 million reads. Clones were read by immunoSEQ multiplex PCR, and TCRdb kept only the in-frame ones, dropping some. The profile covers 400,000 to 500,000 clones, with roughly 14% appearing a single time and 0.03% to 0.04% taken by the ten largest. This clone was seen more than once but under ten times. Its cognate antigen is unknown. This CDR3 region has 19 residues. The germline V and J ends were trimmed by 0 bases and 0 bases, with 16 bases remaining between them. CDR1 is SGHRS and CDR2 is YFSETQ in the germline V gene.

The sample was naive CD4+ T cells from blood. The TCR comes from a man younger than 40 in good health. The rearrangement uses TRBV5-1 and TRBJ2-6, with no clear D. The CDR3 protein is CASSLGRHPTLSGANVLTF. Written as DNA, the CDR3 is TGCGCCAGCAGCTTGGGGCGACACCCCACCCTCTCTGGGGCCAACGTCCTGACTTTC. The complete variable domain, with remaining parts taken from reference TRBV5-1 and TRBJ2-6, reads KAGVTQTPRYLIKTRGQQVTLSCSPISGHRSVSWYQQTPGQGLQFLFEYFSETQRNKGNFPGRFSGRQFSNSRSEMNVSTLELGDSALYLCASSLGRHPTLSGANVLTFGAGSRLTVL.